Shown below are 30 T cell receptor beta chains from a single sample sequenced in a study of T-cell memory formation after mild COVID-19. One entry per CDR3 protein, called by TCRdb with MiXCR from the 5' RACE reads. The data contain about 440,000 distinct CDR3 sequences, 20% of them singletons. The sequenced material came from PBMCs or a T cell subset sorted from them (not recorded which). These receptors were collected from an adult woman who had mild COVID-19 (a few samples of this study predate the infection). Cell type and time point are not known.

This clonotype appeared a few times. The chain recombines TRBV2 with TRBJ2-2; tentative D call: TRBD2 (5 bases). The CDR3 loop spans 15 amino acids. CDR1 is SNHLY and CDR2 is FYNNEI in the germline V gene. V lost 1 base to trimming and J lost 10 bases, with 16 bases between them. In nucleotides, the CDR3 is TGTGCCAGCAGTGAAGGGGGATCGGTTAGCGTGGAGCTGTTTTTT. Translated, it gives CASSEGGSVSVELFF.

This chain uses TRBV11-1 with TRBJ2-3; TRBD2 agrees at 7 bases. The germline V gene encodes CDR1 SGHAT and CDR2 FQDESV (reference sequence). The CDR3 loop spans 16 amino acids. The V gene end was trimmed by 6 bases and the J gene end by 2 bases; junction bases not matched to a gene: 11. The CDR3 DNA sequence: TGTGCCAGCAGTTCGGGAGGCCTCGGCTCCACAGATACGCAGTATTTT. This codes for CASSSGGLGSTDTQYF.

The CDR3 DNA sequence: TGTGCCAGCAGCCTGATTCGGGGGTATCATACTGAAGCTTTCTTT. Translation gives CASSLIRGYHTEAFF. V usage is TRBV7-9 and J usage is TRBJ1-1; D is perhaps TRBD1 (5 bases). Germline CDR1 reads SEHNR; CDR2 reads FQNEAQ (reference sequence). The CDR3 consists of 15 residues. The V end lost 5 bases, the J end lost 5 bases, and 18 bases lay between the germline ends.

This clonotype was counted a few times. The chain uses TRBV20-1 and TRBJ2-6; D call uncertain. CDR3 length equals 16 residues. The V end lost 5 bases, the J end lost 0 bases, and 14 bases lay between the germline ends. Germline V gene sequence: CDR1 DFQATT, CDR2 SNEGSKA (reference sequence). CDR3 region: CSASVHLHSGANVLTF. The CDR3 nucleotides are TGCAGTGCTTCGGTCCACTTACACTCTGGGGCCAACGTCCTGACTTTC.

The V call is TRBV19, the J call TRBJ1-1; D perhaps matches TRBD1 (6 bases). The V end lost 8 bases, the J end lost 0 bases, and 19 bases lay between the germline ends. This CDR3 is built from 16 residues. Per the germline V gene, CDR1 is LNHDA and CDR2 is SQIVND (reference sequence). CDR3 residues: CASCDIAGVMNTEAFF. The CDR3 region has the DNA TGTGCCAGTTGTGACATTGCAGGGGTTATGAACACTGAAGCTTTCTTT.

This chain links TRBV14 with TRBJ2-3; D may be TRBD1 (6 bases). CDR3 length equals 15 residues. CDR1 is SGHDN, CDR2 FVKESK, per germline. V gave up 1 base and J gave up 6 bases, with 14 bases separating them. The CDR3 DNA follows: TGTGCCAGCAGCCAAGGGGACACCGGCCTCGATACGCAGTATTTT. Its translation: CASSQGDTGLDTQYF.

J is TRBJ2-2 and V is TRBV6-2 or TRBV6-3, with 12 bases matching TRBD2. The length of the CDR3 is 21 residues. Germline CDR1 MNHEY, CDR2 SVGEGT. The V segment lost 0 bases and the J segment 5 bases; nucleotides outside the gene matches: 16. DNA for the CDR3: TGTGCCAGCAGTTACTCGAGACCCCGCACGCGACTAGCGGGAGAGACCGGGGAGCTGTTTTTT. Translating gives CASSYSRPRTRLAGETGELFF.

The table lists this clonotype with many counts. The chain has TRBV12-3 or TRBV12-4 and TRBJ1-1; no reliable D call. V lost 2 bases and J lost 1, with 14 bases in between. CDR3 length equals 16 residues. The CDR3 loop reads CASSLSGNRANTEAFF. CDR3 coding DNA: TGTGCCAGCAGTTTATCGGGGAACAGAGCGAACACTGAAGCTTTCTTT.

The gene calls are TRBV12-3 or TRBV12-4 and TRBJ1-1; a weak D match, TRBD1 (5 bases). The CDR3 runs to 13 residues. V was clipped by 0 bases and J by 5 bases, with 7 bases between them. CDR3 sequence (DNA): TGTGCCAGCAGTTTAGCATCAGGGACTGAAGCTTTCTTT. It encodes CASSLASGTEAFF.

Only a few counts were recorded for this clonotype. The gene calls are TRBV20-1 and TRBJ2-3, with TRBD2 identical over 7 bases. Trimming removed 3 bases from V and 10 bases from J; junction bases left unmatched: 19. The CDR3 sequence is 16 residues long. Per the germline V gene, CDR1 is DFQATT and CDR2 is SNEGSKA (reference sequence). CDR3 sequence (DNA): TGCAGTGCTAGGGACCTAGCGGAGGCCATGGTCCTGGCGCAGTATTTT. Its protein product is CSARDLAEAMVLAQYF.

This clonotype was counted a few times. The chain uses TRBV20-1 and TRBJ1-1, with D possibly TRBD1 on 6 matching bases. CDR1 DFQATT and CDR2 SNEGSKA come from the germline V gene (reference sequence). The CDR3 totals 14 residues. V shed 6 bases and J shed 3 bases, with 17 bases lying between them. The CDR3 DNA is TGCAGTGCCAAGTGGGGGGGCAGGGACACTGAAGCTTTCTTT. Amino acid sequence: CSAKWGGRDTEAFF.

This clonotype was counted many times. The gene calls are TRBV6-6 and TRBJ2-7; perhaps D is TRBD1 or TRBD2 (5 bases each). From germline, CDR1 is MNHNY and CDR2 SVGAGI (reference sequence). CDR3 length: 13 amino acids. Between the trimmed V and J ends, which lost 5 bases and 2 bases, there was a span of 10 bases. The CDR3 nucleotides read TGTGCCAGCAGTCGGGACGGCCCCTACGAGCAGTACTTC. This codes for CASSRDGPYEQYF.

This chain joins TRBV25-1 and TRBJ2-7; weak D call: TRBD1 (6 bases). The CDR3 extends over 15 amino acids. Trimming took 2 bases from V and 4 from J, leaving 15 bases between them. Germline V gives CDR1 MGHDK, CDR2 SYGVNS. In DNA, the CDR3 is TGTGCCAGCAGTGAAACTGGGGGCCTGTCATACGAGCAGTACTTC. Protein sequence: CASSETGGLSYEQYF.

This clonotype was seen only a few times. The V gene is TRBV7-9, the J gene TRBJ1-5, with D tentatively TRBD1 (5 bases). Deletions cut 5 bases from V and 1 base from J, with 15 bases between. The CDR3 covers 16 residues. CDR1 and CDR2 from the germline V gene are SEHNR and FQNEAQ (reference sequence). The CDR3 nucleotides are TGTGCCAGCAGCCCCCTCTGGGACGACAGCAATCAGCCCCAGCATTTT. This gives the protein CASSPLWDDSNQPQHF.

This clonotype has just a few counts. CDR3 bases: TGTGCCAGCAGTGAATTTAAGGGGTTGACTAATGAAAAACTGTTTTTT. Translating gives CASSEFKGLTNEKLFF. The chain links TRBV25-1 to TRBJ1-4, with a tentative D call TRBD1 (5 bases). The germline gives CDR1 MGHDK, CDR2 SYGVNS. This CDR3 comprises 16 residues. V lost 1 base and J lost 2, with 11 bases in between.

In its sample, this clonotype was seen a few times. The V and J genes are TRBV11-3 and TRBJ2-3; D is uncertain. With 6 bases removed from V and 4 bases from J, the gap between germline ends came to 11 bases. CDR1 is SGHNT and CDR2 is YENEEA in the germline V gene. The CDR3 is made up of 13 amino acids. CDR3 region: CASSSGSSDTQYF. CDR3 DNA sequence: TGTGCCAGCAGTTCGGGTAGCTCAGATACGCAGTATTTT. Filled out from reference TRBV11-3 and TRBJ2-3, the complete variable domain reads EAGVVQSPRYKIIEKKQPVAFWCNPISGHNTLYWYLQNLGQGPELLIRYENEEAVDDSQLPKDRFSAERLKGVDSTLKIQPAELGDSAVYLCASSSGSSDTQYFGPGTRLTVL.

This clonotype occurred a few times. The chain joins TRBV4-1 to TRBJ2-7; 8 bases fit TRBD1. There are 14 residues in the CDR3. The germline V gene has CDR1 MGHRA and CDR2 YSYEKL. J lost 3 bases, V lost 2 bases, and 3 bases had no gene match. CDR3 bases: TGCGCCAGCAGCCAACCGGGACAGGTCTACGAGCAGTACTTC. It yields the protein CASSQPGQVYEQYF.

This chain links TRBV10-3 with TRBJ2-5; a possible D gene is TRBD1 (5 bases). Looked up from germline, CDR1 is ENHRY and CDR2 is SYGVKD. The germline V and J ends were trimmed by 2 bases and 3 bases, with 13 bases remaining between them. CDR3 length: 15 amino acids. The CDR3 nucleotides read TGTGCCATCAGTGAGCCGACAGCTCCCGAAGAGACCCAGTACTTC. It yields the protein CAISEPTAPEETQYF.

The chain recombines TRBV5-1 with TRBJ1-2; D is ambiguous. V was cut by 1 base and J by 2 bases, with 12 bases left in between. The CDR3 is made up of 15 amino acids. Germline V lookup: CDR1 SGHRS, CDR2 YFSETQ. CDR3 DNA sequence: TGCGCCAGCAGCTTGAATCCGGGATTGAACTATGGCTACACCTTC. It specifies CASSLNPGLNYGYTF.

The genes are TRBV27 and TRBJ1-4, with 8 bases aligning to TRBD1. The CDR3 extends over 17 amino acids. J was trimmed by 7 bases and V by 5 bases; bases with no gene match: 15. Germline CDR1 MNHEY, CDR2 SMNVEV (reference sequence). The CDR3 nucleotides are TGTGCCAGCAGTACCCGGACAGGGAGGGGGCTTAGTGAAAAACTGTTTTTT. Protein product: CASSTRTGRGLSEKLFF.

There are a few counts of this clonotype. This sequence joins TRBV12-3 or TRBV12-4 and TRBJ1-2; D remains ambiguous. The CDR3 is 18 residues long. Between the trimmed V and J ends, which lost 5 bases and 8 bases, there was a span of 30 bases. The CDR3 nucleotides read TGTGCCAGCAGTCCCTTTAACACCCTTCGTCGGACCACCACCGGCTACACCTTC. It encodes CASSPFNTLRRTTTGYTF.

This clonotype has a handful of counts. The rearrangement uses TRBV7-2 and TRBJ1-2; no clear D gene. The germline V gene encodes CDR1 SGHTA and CDR2 FQGNSA. V was clipped by 1 base and J by 8 bases, with 11 bases between them. The CDR3 consists of 13 residues. The CDR3 bases are TGTGCCAGCAGCTTAGAGGGCAGAGCGGGCTACACCTTC. Its translation is CASSLEGRAGYTF. Variable domain in full (rest from reference TRBV7-2 and TRBJ1-2): GAGVSQSPSNKVTEKGKDVELRCDPISGHTALYWYRQSLGQGLEFLIYFQGNSAPDKSGLPSDRFSAERTGGSVSTLTIQRTQQEDSAVYLCASSLEGRAGYTFGSGTRLTVV.

Here the CDR3 DNA reads TGTGCCAGCAGCCAAGAGCGGGACTTCTACGAGCAGTACTTC. This sequence encodes CASSQERDFYEQYF. The V and J genes are TRBV14 and TRBJ2-7, with D tentatively TRBD2 (6 bases). CDR1 is SGHDN, CDR2 FVKESK, per germline. This CDR3 has 14 amino acids. V was trimmed by 0 bases and J by 3 bases, leaving 9 bases between them.

This clonotype was seen more than once but under ten times. V gene TRBV24-1 combines with J gene TRBJ1-1; no reliable D call. Germline V gives CDR1 KGHDR, CDR2 SFDVKD. This CDR3 spans 12 amino acids. V dropped 5 bases and J dropped 1 base, with 4 bases sitting between them. DNA of the CDR3: TGTGCCACCAGTGCCTGGAACACTGAAGCTTTCTTT. Its protein product is CATSAWNTEAFF.

This clonotype was observed a few times. The rearrangement links TRBV7-9 to TRBJ2-1; tentatively, D is TRBD2 (6 bases). This CDR3 has 15 residues. Per germline, CDR1 SEHNR and CDR2 FQNEAQ (reference sequence). With 8 bases removed from V and 8 bases from J, the gap between germline ends came to 22 bases. The chain's CDR3 is CASLAGTRPPHEQFF. The CDR3 nucleotides are TGTGCCAGCCTCGCCGGGACTCGACCCCCGCATGAGCAGTTCTTC.

This chain connects TRBV5-5 to TRBJ1-2; 7 nucleotides line up with TRBD1. Germline assignment: CDR1 SGHKS and CDR2 YYEKEE (reference sequence). CDR3 length: 15 residues. J lost 3 bases, V lost 4 bases, and 9 bases had no gene match. For the CDR3, the DNA is TGTGCCAGCAGCATTGACAGGGTGTCCGACTATGGCTACACCTTC. Translation gives CASSIDRVSDYGYTF.

This clonotype occurred a few times. The gene calls are TRBV4-1 and TRBJ2-5, with a tentative D call TRBD2 (6 bases). V was trimmed by 1 base and J by 5 bases, leaving 14 bases between them. The germline CDR1 and CDR2 sequences are MGHRA and YSYEKL. The length of the CDR3 is 15 residues. In DNA, the CDR3 is TGCGCCAGCAGCCAAGGGAGGGGTCGCCTGGAGACCCAGTACTTC. Its translation: CASSQGRGRLETQYF.

There are a few counts of this clonotype. The V call is TRBV10-3, the J call TRBJ2-7; D not resolved. The germline V gene has CDR1 ENHRY and CDR2 SYGVKD. This CDR3 contains 15 residues. The V end lost 0 bases, the J end lost 3 bases, and 12 bases lay between the germline ends. The CDR3 loop is CAISESTGPYYEQYF. The CDR3 DNA reads TGTGCCATCAGTGAGTCGACTGGACCTTACTACGAGCAGTACTTC.

The V gene is TRBV2, the J gene TRBJ2-2; 10 nucleotides align to TRBD2. J lost 1 base, V lost 2 bases, and 4 bases had no gene match. The CDR3 length is 17 residues. Germline loops: CDR1 SNHLY, CDR2 FYNNEI. The CDR3 DNA follows: TGTGCCAGCAGTGAACATCTAGCGGGGGTGAACACCGGGGAGCTGTTTTTT. Its protein is CASSEHLAGVNTGELFF.

Here the CDR3 reads CASKTEFPNEKLFF. CDR3 in DNA: TGTGCCAGCAAAACAGAGTTTCCTAATGAAAAACTGTTTTTT. The chain uses TRBV6-1 and TRBJ1-4; D uncertain. The V end lost 7 bases, the J end lost 3 bases, and 12 bases lay between the germline ends. This CDR3 spans 14 amino acids. CDR1 and CDR2 from the germline V gene are MNHNS and SASEGT.